A selection of T cell receptor beta chains follows, all from one sample in a study of early T cells in non-severe SARS-CoV-2 infection. TCRdb itself ran the 5' RACE reads through MiXCR, one entry per CDR3 protein. The profile shows some 76,000 distinct CDR3 sequences, roughly 13% of them singletons. Source material: whole blood. The receptor source for this set is an adult who was a healthcare worker with PCR-confirmed SARS-CoV-2 infection or an uninfected control (not recorded which). Both conserved end residues are part of each CDR3. The D gene is left open where the match is weak. Rows may omit the clone size; those that give it use once, few, many or a size class.

v_gene: TRBV3-1
abundance: few
len: 12
d_gene: NA
j_gene: TRBJ2-1
CDR3nt: TGTGCCAGCAGCCAAGAGGGGGAAATGCAGTTCTTC
CDR3aa: CASSQEGEMQFF

v_gene: TRBV9
abundance: NA
len: 14
d_gene: NA
j_gene: TRBJ1-1
CDR3nt: TGTGCCAGCAGCGATGGGATTCTGAACACTGAAGCTTTCTTT
CDR3aa: CASSDGILNTEAFF

v_gene: TRBV5-1
abundance: many
len: 14
d_gene: NA
j_gene: TRBJ1-1
CDR3nt: TGCGCCAGCAGCTTGCTCTCGGCGAACACTGAAGCTTTCTTT
CDR3aa: CASSLLSANTEAFF

v_gene: TRBV18
abundance: few
len: 14
d_gene: NA
j_gene: TRBJ1-1
CDR3nt: TGTGCCAGCTCTACCGGGACAAAGAACACTGAAGCTTTCTTT
CDR3aa: CASSTGTKNTEAFF

v_gene: TRBV18
abundance: few
len: 15
d_gene: NA
j_gene: TRBJ2-7
CDR3nt: TGTGCCAGCTCACCATGGACAAACTCCCACTACGAGCAGTACTTC
CDR3aa: CASSPWTNSHYEQYF

v_gene: TRBV7-2
abundance: many
len: 19
d_gene: NA
j_gene: TRBJ1-3
CDR3nt: TGTGCCAGCAGCTTAGATGGGCGCCGAAAATGGGCCTCTGGAAACACCATATATTTT
CDR3aa: CASSLDGRRKWASGNTIYF

v_gene: TRBV3-1
abundance: few
len: 16
d_gene: NA
j_gene: TRBJ1-1
CDR3nt: TGTGCCAGCCGAGACGGCAGGGGATATGGTAACACTGAAGCTTTCTTT
CDR3aa: CASRDGRGYGNTEAFF

v_gene: TRBV20-1
abundance: many
len: 12
d_gene: NA
j_gene: TRBJ1-4
CDR3nt: TGCAGTGCTACCGAGAAAGCCGAAAAACTGTTTTTT
CDR3aa: CSATEKAEKLFF

v_gene: TRBV5-1
abundance: NA
len: 15
d_gene: TRBD1
j_gene: TRBJ2-1
CDR3nt: TGCGCCAGCGTGAAGGGACAGGGTGGGTACAATGAGCAGTTCTTC
CDR3aa: CASVKGQGGYNEQFF

v_gene: TRBV28
abundance: NA
len: 15
d_gene: NA
j_gene: TRBJ2-1
CDR3nt: TGTGCCAGCAGTTTTAGCGGCCACCTGCTCCGGGAGCAGTTCTTC
CDR3aa: CASSFSGHLLREQFF

v_gene: TRBV6-6
abundance: many
len: 12
d_gene: NA
j_gene: TRBJ1-4
CDR3nt: TGTGCCAGCAGTTACTCGTTTGAAAAACTGTTTTTT
CDR3aa: CASSYSFEKLFF

v_gene: TRBV11-2
abundance: many
len: 14
d_gene: NA
j_gene: TRBJ2-2
CDR3nt: TGTGCCAGCAGCTTAAAGGGCGGAAGCGGGGAGCTGTTTTTT
CDR3aa: CASSLKGGSGELFF

v_gene: TRBV6-1
abundance: NA
len: 15
d_gene: TRBD1
j_gene: TRBJ1-5
CDR3nt: TGTGCCAGCAGCGGGACAGGGACTAGCAATCAGCCCCAGCATTTT
CDR3aa: CASSGTGTSNQPQHF

v_gene: TRBV6-2/TRBV6-3
abundance: many
len: 13
d_gene: TRBD1
j_gene: TRBJ2-7
CDR3nt: TGTGCCAGCACTGACAGGGAAAACTACGAGCAGTACTTC
CDR3aa: CASTDRENYEQYF

v_gene: TRBV28
abundance: few
len: 15
d_gene: NA
j_gene: TRBJ1-1
CDR3nt: TGTGCCAGCAGTCTCAGTCCCAATATGGGCACTGAAGCTTTCTTT
CDR3aa: CASSLSPNMGTEAFF

v_gene: TRBV6-5
abundance: NA
len: 16
d_gene: TRBD1
j_gene: TRBJ2-3
CDR3nt: TGTGCCAGCAGTCGAAGTCAACAGGGGGTCACAGATACGCAGTATTTT
CDR3aa: CASSRSQQGVTDTQYF

v_gene: TRBV20-1
abundance: NA
len: 14
d_gene: NA
j_gene: TRBJ1-2
CDR3nt: TGCAGTGCTGAGTACGGAGGCGACAACTATGGCTACACCTTC
CDR3aa: CSAEYGGDNYGYTF

v_gene: TRBV6-6
abundance: NA
len: 12
d_gene: NA
j_gene: TRBJ2-3
CDR3nt: TGTGCCAGCAGTTACCCCCAGGCTGCGCAGTATTTT
CDR3aa: CASSYPQAAQYF

v_gene: TRBV6-5
abundance: few
len: 18
d_gene: NA
j_gene: TRBJ1-6
CDR3nt: TGTGCCAGCAGTTCGACAACTGACCAGTCCCACTATAATTCACCCCTCCACTTT
CDR3aa: CASSSTTDQSHYNSPLHF

v_gene: TRBV28
abundance: NA
len: 14
d_gene: TRBD1
j_gene: TRBJ1-5
CDR3nt: TGTGCCAGCAGTCGCACAGGGGCTATCCAGCCCCAGCATTTT
CDR3aa: CASSRTGAIQPQHF

v_gene: TRBV29-1
abundance: few
len: 13
d_gene: TRBD1
j_gene: TRBJ1-4
CDR3nt: TGCAGCGCCCTTCGGACAGGGGATGAAAAACTGTTTTTT
CDR3aa: CSALRTGDEKLFF

v_gene: TRBV6-2/TRBV6-3
abundance: NA
len: 16
d_gene: TRBD2
j_gene: TRBJ2-2
CDR3nt: TGTGCCAGCAGTTATCCTGGGAGGGCGGCCACCGGGGAGCTGTTTTTT
CDR3aa: CASSYPGRAATGELFF

v_gene: TRBV6-5
abundance: few
len: 12
d_gene: NA
j_gene: TRBJ2-7
CDR3nt: TGTGCGGCGGGACTGAGTAACTACGAGCAGTACTTC
CDR3aa: CAAGLSNYEQYF

v_gene: TRBV18
abundance: NA
len: 15
d_gene: NA
j_gene: TRBJ1-2
CDR3nt: TGTGCCAGCTCACCCCAAAGGCAGGCAAACTATGGCTACACCTTC
CDR3aa: CASSPQRQANYGYTF

v_gene: TRBV9
abundance: NA
len: 14
d_gene: NA
j_gene: TRBJ2-1
CDR3nt: TGTGCCAGCAGCCCCGGACCCCCCGGGGATGAGCAGTTCTTC
CDR3aa: CASSPGPPGDEQFF

v_gene: TRBV6-2/TRBV6-3
abundance: NA
len: 13
d_gene: NA
j_gene: TRBJ1-1
CDR3nt: TGTGCCAGCAGTAGACAGGTGAACACTGAAGCTTTCTTT
CDR3aa: CASSRQVNTEAFF

v_gene: TRBV29-1
abundance: many
len: 15
d_gene: TRBD1
j_gene: TRBJ2-3
CDR3nt: TGCAGCGTTGAAGCCCGGGACAGGGGCACAGATACGCAGTATTTT
CDR3aa: CSVEARDRGTDTQYF

v_gene: TRBV12-3/TRBV12-4
abundance: few
len: 15
d_gene: NA
j_gene: TRBJ2-1
CDR3nt: TGTGCCAGCAGTATAGACGTCCAGACCAACAATGAGCAGTTCTTC
CDR3aa: CASSIDVQTNNEQFF

v_gene: TRBV3-1
abundance: few
len: 13
d_gene: NA
j_gene: TRBJ2-2
CDR3nt: TGTGCCAGCAGCCAACGGTACACCGGGGAGCTGTTTTTT
CDR3aa: CASSQRYTGELFF

v_gene: TRBV28
abundance: NA
len: 15
d_gene: NA
j_gene: TRBJ2-3
CDR3nt: TGTGCCAGCAGGGAGTCGGGGCCCGGCACAGATACGCAGTATTTT
CDR3aa: CASRESGPGTDTQYF

v_gene: TRBV29-1
abundance: NA
len: 13
d_gene: NA
j_gene: TRBJ2-2
CDR3nt: TGCAGCGCCACCCTATCGGGGACCGGGGAGCTGTTTTTT
CDR3aa: CSATLSGTGELFF

v_gene: TRBV12-5
abundance: NA
len: 14
d_gene: NA
j_gene: TRBJ2-1
CDR3nt: TGTGCTAGTGGTTTCATCGGGACGGTTCGTGAGCAGTTCTTC
CDR3aa: CASGFIGTVREQFF

v_gene: TRBV20-1
abundance: NA
len: 14
d_gene: NA
j_gene: TRBJ1-1
CDR3nt: TGCAGTGCCTTTGAGGAGATGAAGAACACTGAAGCTTTCTTT
CDR3aa: CSAFEEMKNTEAFF

v_gene: TRBV28
abundance: many
len: 14
d_gene: NA
j_gene: TRBJ1-2
CDR3nt: TGTGCCAGCAGCCTAAGGGGGGTGACAAGCGGCTACACCTTC
CDR3aa: CASSLRGVTSGYTF

v_gene: TRBV29-1
abundance: many
len: 14
d_gene: TRBD1
j_gene: TRBJ1-2
CDR3nt: TGCAGCGCCCAGGGGGCCAAAGCTAACTATGGCTACACCTTC
CDR3aa: CSAQGAKANYGYTF

v_gene: TRBV7-2
abundance: few
len: 14
d_gene: NA
j_gene: TRBJ2-1
CDR3nt: TGTGCCAGCAGCCTGGGCCGTATTTCGGGTGAGCAGTTCTTC
CDR3aa: CASSLGRISGEQFF

v_gene: TRBV6-6
abundance: NA
len: 13
d_gene: NA
j_gene: TRBJ2-7
CDR3nt: TGTGCCAGCAGTTACCCGGACCGGAGCGAGCAGTACTTC
CDR3aa: CASSYPDRSEQYF

v_gene: TRBV18
abundance: NA
len: 14
d_gene: NA
j_gene: TRBJ1-1
CDR3nt: TGTGCCAGCTCACCAGACAGTTTGGGCACTGAAGCTTTCTTT
CDR3aa: CASSPDSLGTEAFF

v_gene: TRBV6-1
abundance: once
len: 17
d_gene: TRBD1
j_gene: TRBJ1-4
CDR3nt: TGTGCCAGCAGGAGACCGGGACAGGGACGGACTAATGAAAAACTGTTTTTT
CDR3aa: CASRRPGQGRTNEKLFF

v_gene: TRBV27
abundance: few
len: 19
d_gene: NA
j_gene: TRBJ1-4
CDR3nt: TGTGCCAGCACCCCCCGCAAGGACAGCCCCCGAGGAACTAATGAAAAACTGTTTTTT
CDR3aa: CASTPRKDSPRGTNEKLFF

v_gene: TRBV6-1
abundance: few
len: 16
d_gene: NA
j_gene: TRBJ2-5
CDR3nt: TGTGCCAGCAGTGTACGGACTCACTATTACCAAGAGACCCAGTACTTC
CDR3aa: CASSVRTHYYQETQYF

v_gene: TRBV7-2
abundance: NA
len: 13
d_gene: NA
j_gene: TRBJ2-7
CDR3nt: TGTGCCAGCAGCTCTTTTTCCCGGGGCGAGCAGTACTTC
CDR3aa: CASSSFSRGEQYF

v_gene: TRBV7-2
abundance: many
len: 17
d_gene: TRBD2
j_gene: TRBJ2-3
CDR3nt: TGTGCCAGCAGCTTAGTCTCTAGCGGGGGGGCATGGGATACGCAGTATTTT
CDR3aa: CASSLVSSGGAWDTQYF